The 4 T cell receptor beta chains below come from one sample, sequenced in a study of T cells in Graves' hyperthyroidism and ophthalmopathy. Amplification of TCR beta CDR3 regions used RNA as the template. An initial round of RT-PCR targeting the TCR CDR3 relied on the HTBI primer set. TCRdb re-called the multiplex PCR reads with MiXCR, one entry per CDR3 protein. The table has 500,000 to 600,000 distinct CDR3 sequences, just under 20% seen once; the top ten hold roughly 47%. Source material: blood. Source of these receptors: a man aged 35 to 55 with Graves' ophthalmopathy.

The rearrangement joins TRBV6-2 or TRBV6-3 to TRBJ1-2, with TRBD1 matching over 9 bases. Trimming took 10 bases from V and 1 from J; bases not matched to a gene: 7. Germline CDR1 reads MNHEY; CDR2 reads SVGEGT. This CDR3 is built from 14 residues. In nucleotides, the CDR3 is TGTGCCACCCTTCGGGACAGGGATAACTATGGCTACACCTTC. Translating gives CATLRDRDNYGYTF.

V and J are TRBV6-6 and TRBJ1-5; no clear D gene. Trimming removed 2 bases at V and 2 bases at J, with 10 bases between. This CDR3 has 15 residues. Per the germline V gene, CDR1 is MNHNY and CDR2 is SVGAGI (reference sequence). The CDR3 bases are TGTGCCAGCAGTTACAGGGAGGAGGGCAATCAGCCCCAGCATTTT. Translated: CASSYREEGNQPQHF.

This clonotype was counted many times. The V and J genes are TRBV28 and TRBJ1-2; D may be TRBD1 (5 bases). The ends were cut back, 8 bases at V and 4 bases at J, with 14 bases in the middle. This CDR3 has 13 residues. Germline V gene data show CDR1 as MDHEN and CDR2 as SYDVKM. The CDR3 reads CASGGGSGYGYTF. The CDR3 region has the DNA TGTGCCAGCGGGGGGGGAAGCGGCTATGGCTACACCTTC.

The rearrangement joins TRBV30 to TRBJ2-5; D may match TRBD1 or TRBD2 (5 bases each). The CDR3 loop spans 14 amino acids. The V end was cut by 2 bases, the J end by 1 base, with 11 bases between. Looked up from germline, CDR1 is GTSNPN and CDR2 is SVGIG (reference sequence). CDR3 sequence: CAWSFPRGQETQYF. CDR3 bases: TGTGCCTGGAGTTTTCCGAGGGGCCAAGAGACCCAGTACTTC.